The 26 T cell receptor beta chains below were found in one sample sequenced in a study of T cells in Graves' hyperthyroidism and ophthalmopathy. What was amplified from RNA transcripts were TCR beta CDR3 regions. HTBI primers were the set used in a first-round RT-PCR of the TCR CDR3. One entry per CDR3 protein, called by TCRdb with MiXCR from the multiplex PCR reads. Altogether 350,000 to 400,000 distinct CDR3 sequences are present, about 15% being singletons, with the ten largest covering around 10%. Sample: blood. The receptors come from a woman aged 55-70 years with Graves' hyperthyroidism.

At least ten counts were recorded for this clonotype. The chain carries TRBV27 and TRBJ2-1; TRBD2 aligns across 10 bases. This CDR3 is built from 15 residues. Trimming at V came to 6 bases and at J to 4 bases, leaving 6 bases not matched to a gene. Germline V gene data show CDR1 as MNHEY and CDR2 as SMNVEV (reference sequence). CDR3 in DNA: TGTGCCAGCAGCCGGCGGACTAGCGGATACAATGAGCAGTTCTTC. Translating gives CASSRRTSGYNEQFF.

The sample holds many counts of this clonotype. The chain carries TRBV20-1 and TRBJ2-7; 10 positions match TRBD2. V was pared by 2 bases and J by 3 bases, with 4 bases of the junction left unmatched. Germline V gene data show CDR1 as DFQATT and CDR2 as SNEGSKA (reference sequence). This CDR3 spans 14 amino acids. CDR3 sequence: CSARMLAGDYEQYF. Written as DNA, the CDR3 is TGCAGTGCTAGAATGCTAGCGGGGGACTACGAGCAGTACTTC.

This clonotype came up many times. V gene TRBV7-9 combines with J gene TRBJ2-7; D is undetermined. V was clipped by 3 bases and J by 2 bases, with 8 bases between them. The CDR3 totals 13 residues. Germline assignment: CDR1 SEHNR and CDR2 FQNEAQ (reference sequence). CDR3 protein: CASSFLSTYEQYF. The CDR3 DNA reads TGTGCCAGCAGCTTTTTATCCACCTACGAGCAGTACTTC.

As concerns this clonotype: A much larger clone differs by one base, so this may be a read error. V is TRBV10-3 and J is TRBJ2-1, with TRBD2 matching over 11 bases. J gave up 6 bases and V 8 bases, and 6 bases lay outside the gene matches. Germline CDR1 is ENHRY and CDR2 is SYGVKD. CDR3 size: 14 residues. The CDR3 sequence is CAIETSGIGNEQFF. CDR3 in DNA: TGTGCCATCGAGACTAGCGGGATCGGCAATGAGCAGTTCTTC.

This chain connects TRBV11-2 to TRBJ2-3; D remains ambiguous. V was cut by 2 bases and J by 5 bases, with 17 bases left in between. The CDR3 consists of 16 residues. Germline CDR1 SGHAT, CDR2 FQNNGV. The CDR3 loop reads CASSLIPSRTGDTQYF. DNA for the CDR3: TGTGCCAGCAGCTTAATACCTTCCCGCACGGGAGATACGCAGTATTTT.

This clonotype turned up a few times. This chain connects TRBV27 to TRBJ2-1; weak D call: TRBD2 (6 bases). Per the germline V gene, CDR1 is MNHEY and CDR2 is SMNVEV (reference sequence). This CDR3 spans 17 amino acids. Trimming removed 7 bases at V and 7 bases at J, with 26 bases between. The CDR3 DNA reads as TGTGCCAGCAATCTCCTCGGACTAACGGGAGTGGGAAATGAGCAGTTCTTC. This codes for CASNLLGLTGVGNEQFF.

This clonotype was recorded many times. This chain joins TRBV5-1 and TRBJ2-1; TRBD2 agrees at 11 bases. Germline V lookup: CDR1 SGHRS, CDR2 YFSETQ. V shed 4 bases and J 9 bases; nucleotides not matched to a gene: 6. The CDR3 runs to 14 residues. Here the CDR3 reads CASSEGLAVGEQFF. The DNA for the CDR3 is TGCGCCAGCAGCGAGGGACTAGCGGTGGGTGAGCAGTTCTTC.

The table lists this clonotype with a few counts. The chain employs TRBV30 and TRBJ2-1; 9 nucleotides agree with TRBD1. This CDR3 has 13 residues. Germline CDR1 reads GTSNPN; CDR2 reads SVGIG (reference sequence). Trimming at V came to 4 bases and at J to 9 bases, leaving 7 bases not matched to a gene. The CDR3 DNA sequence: TGTGCCTGGAAACGTACAGGGGGCATTGAGCAGTTCTTC. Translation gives CAWKRTGGIEQFF.

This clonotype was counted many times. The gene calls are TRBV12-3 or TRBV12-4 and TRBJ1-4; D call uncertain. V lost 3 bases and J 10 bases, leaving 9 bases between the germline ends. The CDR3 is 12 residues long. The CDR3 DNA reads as TGTGCCAGCAGTTTCCCTCTCGGAAAACTGTTTTTT. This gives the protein CASSFPLGKLFF.

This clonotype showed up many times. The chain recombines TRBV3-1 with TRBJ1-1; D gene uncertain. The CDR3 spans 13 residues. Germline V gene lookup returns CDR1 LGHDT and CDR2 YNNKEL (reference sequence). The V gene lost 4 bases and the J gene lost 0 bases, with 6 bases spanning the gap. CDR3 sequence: CASSRKLNTEAFF. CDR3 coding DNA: TGTGCCAGCAGCCGTAAACTGAACACTGAAGCTTTCTTT.

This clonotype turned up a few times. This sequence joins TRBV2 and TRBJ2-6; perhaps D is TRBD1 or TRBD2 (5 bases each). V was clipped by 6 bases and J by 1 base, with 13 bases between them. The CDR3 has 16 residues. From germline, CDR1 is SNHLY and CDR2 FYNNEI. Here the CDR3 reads CASRGDPISGANVLTF. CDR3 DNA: TGTGCCAGCAGAGGGGACCCAATTTCTGGGGCCAACGTCCTGACTTTC.

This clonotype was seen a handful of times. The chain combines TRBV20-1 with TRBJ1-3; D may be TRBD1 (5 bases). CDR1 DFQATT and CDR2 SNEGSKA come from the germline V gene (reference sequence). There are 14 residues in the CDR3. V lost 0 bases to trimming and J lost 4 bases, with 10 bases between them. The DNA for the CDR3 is TGCAGTGCTAGAGATCGCCCAGGGGGAAACACCATATATTTT. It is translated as CSARDRPGGNTIYF.

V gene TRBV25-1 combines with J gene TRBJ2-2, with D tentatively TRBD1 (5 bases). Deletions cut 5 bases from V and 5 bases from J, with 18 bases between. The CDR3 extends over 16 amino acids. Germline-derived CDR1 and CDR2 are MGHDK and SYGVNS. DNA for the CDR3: TGTGCCAGCAGTAGGGTCGGGTTAGCAGGGACCGGGGAGCTGTTTTTT. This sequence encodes CASSRVGLAGTGELFF.

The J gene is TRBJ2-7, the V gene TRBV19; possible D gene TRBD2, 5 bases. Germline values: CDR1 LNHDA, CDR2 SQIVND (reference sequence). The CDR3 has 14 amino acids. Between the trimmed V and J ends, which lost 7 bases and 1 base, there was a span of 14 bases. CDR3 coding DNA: TGTGCCAGTACCACAGATACGGGATCCTACGAGCAGTACTTC. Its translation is CASTTDTGSYEQYF.

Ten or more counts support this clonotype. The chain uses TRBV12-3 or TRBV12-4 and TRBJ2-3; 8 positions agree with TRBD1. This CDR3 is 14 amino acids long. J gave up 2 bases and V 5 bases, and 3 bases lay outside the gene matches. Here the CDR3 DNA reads TGTGCCAGCAGTCGGACAGGGATCACAGATACGCAGTATTTT. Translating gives CASSRTGITDTQYF.

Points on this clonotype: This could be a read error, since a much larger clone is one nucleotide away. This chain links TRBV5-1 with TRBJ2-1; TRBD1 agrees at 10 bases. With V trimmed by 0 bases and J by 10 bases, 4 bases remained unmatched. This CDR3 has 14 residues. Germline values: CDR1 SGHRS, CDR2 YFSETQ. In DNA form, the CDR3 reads TGCGCCAGCAGCTTGGCGACAGGGGGCGACGAGCAGTTCTTC. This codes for CASSLATGGDEQFF.

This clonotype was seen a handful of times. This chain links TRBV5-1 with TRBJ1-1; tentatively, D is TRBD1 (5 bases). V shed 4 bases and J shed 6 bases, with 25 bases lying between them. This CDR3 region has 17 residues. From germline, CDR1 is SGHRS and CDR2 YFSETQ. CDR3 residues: CASSPAADSTAFPEAFF. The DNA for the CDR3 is TGCGCCAGCAGCCCGGCAGCTGATTCGACAGCTTTCCCTGAAGCTTTCTTT.

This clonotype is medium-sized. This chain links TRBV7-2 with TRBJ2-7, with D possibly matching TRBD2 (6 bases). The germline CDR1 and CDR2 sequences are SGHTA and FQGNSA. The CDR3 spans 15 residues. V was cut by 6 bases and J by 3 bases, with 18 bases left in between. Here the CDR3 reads CASSYNGGYLYEQYF. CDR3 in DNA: TGTGCCAGCAGTTATAACGGGGGTTACCTCTACGAGCAGTACTTC.

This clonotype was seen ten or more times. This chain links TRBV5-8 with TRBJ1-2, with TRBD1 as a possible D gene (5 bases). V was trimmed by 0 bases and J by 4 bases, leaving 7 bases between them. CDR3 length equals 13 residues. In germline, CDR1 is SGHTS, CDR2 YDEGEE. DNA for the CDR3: TGTGCCAGCAGCTTGGCGACAGCCTATGGCTACACCTTC. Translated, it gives CASSLATAYGYTF. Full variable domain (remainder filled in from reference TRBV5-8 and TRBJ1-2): EAGVTQSPTHLIKTRGQQATLRCSPISGHTSVYWYQQALGLGLQFLLWYDEGEERNRGNFPPRFSGRQFPNYSSELNVNALELEDSALYLCASSLATAYGYTFGSGTRLTVV.

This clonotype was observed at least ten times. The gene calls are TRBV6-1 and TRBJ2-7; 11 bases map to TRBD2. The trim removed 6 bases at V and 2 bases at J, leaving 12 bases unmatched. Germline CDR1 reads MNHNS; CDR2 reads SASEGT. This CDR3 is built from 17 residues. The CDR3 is CASRRPGLAVPAYEQYF. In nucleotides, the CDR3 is TGTGCCAGCAGGCGTCCGGGACTAGCGGTCCCGGCCTACGAGCAGTACTTC.

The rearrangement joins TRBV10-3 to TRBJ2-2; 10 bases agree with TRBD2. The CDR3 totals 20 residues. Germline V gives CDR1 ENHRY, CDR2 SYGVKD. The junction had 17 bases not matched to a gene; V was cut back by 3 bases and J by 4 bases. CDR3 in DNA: TGTGCCATCAGTGATCCAAGCCCCAGCGGGAGGGCCCTGGTCACCGGGGAGCTGTTTTTT. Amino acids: CAISDPSPSGRALVTGELFF.

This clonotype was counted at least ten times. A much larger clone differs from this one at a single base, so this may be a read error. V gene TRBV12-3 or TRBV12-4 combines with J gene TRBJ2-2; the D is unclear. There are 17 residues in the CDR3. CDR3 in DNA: TGTGCCAGCAGTTTAAGCGTTGCGGACGCGAACACCGAGGAGCTGTTTTTT. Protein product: CASSLSVADANTEELFF.

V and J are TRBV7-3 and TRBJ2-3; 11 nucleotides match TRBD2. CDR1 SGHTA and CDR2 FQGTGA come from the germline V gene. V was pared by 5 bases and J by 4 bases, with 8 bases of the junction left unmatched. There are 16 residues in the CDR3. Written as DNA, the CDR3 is TGTGCCAGCAGCCCCCGTAGCGGGGGGGTCCCAGATACGCAGTATTTT. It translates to CASSPRSGGVPDTQYF.

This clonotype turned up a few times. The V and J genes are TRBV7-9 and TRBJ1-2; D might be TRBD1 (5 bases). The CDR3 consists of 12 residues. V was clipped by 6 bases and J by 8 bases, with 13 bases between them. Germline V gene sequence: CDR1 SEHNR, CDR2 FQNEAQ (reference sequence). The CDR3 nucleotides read TGTGCCAGCAGGTCGACAGCGGCAGGCTACACCTTC. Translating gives CASRSTAAGYTF.

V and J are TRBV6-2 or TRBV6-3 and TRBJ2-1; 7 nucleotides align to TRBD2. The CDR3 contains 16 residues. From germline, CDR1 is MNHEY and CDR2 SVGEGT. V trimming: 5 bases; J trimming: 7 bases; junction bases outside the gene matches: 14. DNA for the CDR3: TGTGCCAGCAGTAATACTGGGACGGGGGGATGGAATGAGCAGTTCTTC. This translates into CASSNTGTGGWNEQFF.

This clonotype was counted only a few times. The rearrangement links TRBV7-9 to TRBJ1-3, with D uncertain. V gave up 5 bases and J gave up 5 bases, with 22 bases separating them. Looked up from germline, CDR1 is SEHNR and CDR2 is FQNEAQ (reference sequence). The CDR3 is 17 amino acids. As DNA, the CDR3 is TGTGCCAGCAGCACACCTAGGGCCCGCAGGTCACGAAACACCATATATTTT. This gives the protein CASSTPRARRSRNTIYF.